The T cell receptor beta chain under discussion was sequenced for a study of cytomegalovirus exposure and HLA in healthy donors. Study-wide results and limits: The study labeled 164 TCR beta chains cytomegalovirus-associated. Among the CMV-associated chains, a few were confirmed in vitro as specific for CMV antigens.

The PCR used 60 Vbeta and 13 Jbeta primers. Profiled with immunoSEQ multiplex PCR; TCRdb holds only in-frame clones, not every one. The table includes some 90,000 clones, approximately 75% detected once. The V and J ends lost 1 base and 4 bases respectively, with 15 bases between them. CDR1 and CDR2 from the germline V gene are SGHVS and FNYEAQ. The CDR3 has 16 residues. This clone turned up a few times. Its antigen is as yet unknown. The TCR sequence derives from a woman between 65 and 79 years old in good health and CMV-seropositive. The rearrangement links TRBV7-6 to TRBJ2-3; no firm D call. The material sequenced was PBMCs. The CDR3 nucleotides read TGTGCCAGCAGCTTAGGGTCGGTGAATGTGCCAGATACGCAGTATTTT. The encoded protein is CASSLGSVNVPDTQYF.